This TCR beta chain came from a study of radiation and T cells in renal cell carcinoma. Study information: Nephrectomy followed 15 Gy stereotactic body radiation by 4 weeks.

To note about this clone: Antigen specificity is unknown.

Sample time point: blood 2 weeks post-SBRT. Treatment of the sample: 15 Gy SBRT to primary tumor, nephrectomy 4 weeks later. Radiation-treated patients gave blood at baseline, week 2 and week 4. The repertoire was sequenced with immunoSEQ multiplex PCR; TCRdb's copy has only in-frame clones and lacks some. The data contain about 120,000 clones, 81% of them singletons. Overall study findings and caveats: In blood, top tumor clones expanded by 2 weeks, shrinking by 4.

V dropped 2 bases and J dropped 0 bases, with 19 bases sitting between them. The V gene's germline CDR1 is SGHNT and CDR2 YYREEE (reference sequence). This CDR3 contains 18 residues. The sequenced sample was blood, obtained from a patient whose treatment included radiotherapy and nephrectomy. The chain has TRBV5-4 and TRBJ2-3, with unresolved D. This receptor was taken from a man over 45 with renal cell carcinoma. The CDR3 spells CASSFPEAIGSSTDTQYF. DNA of the CDR3: TGTGCCAGCAGCTTCCCAGAGGCTATCGGCTCTAGCACAGATACGCAGTATTTT. Combining the CDR3 with reference TRBV5-4 and TRBJ2-3 gives the whole variable domain ETGVTQSPTHLIKTRGQQVTLRCSSQSGHNTVSWYQQALGQGPQFIFQYYREEENGRGNFPPRFSGLQFPNYSSELNVNALELDDSALYLCASSFPEAIGSSTDTQYFGPGTRLTVL.